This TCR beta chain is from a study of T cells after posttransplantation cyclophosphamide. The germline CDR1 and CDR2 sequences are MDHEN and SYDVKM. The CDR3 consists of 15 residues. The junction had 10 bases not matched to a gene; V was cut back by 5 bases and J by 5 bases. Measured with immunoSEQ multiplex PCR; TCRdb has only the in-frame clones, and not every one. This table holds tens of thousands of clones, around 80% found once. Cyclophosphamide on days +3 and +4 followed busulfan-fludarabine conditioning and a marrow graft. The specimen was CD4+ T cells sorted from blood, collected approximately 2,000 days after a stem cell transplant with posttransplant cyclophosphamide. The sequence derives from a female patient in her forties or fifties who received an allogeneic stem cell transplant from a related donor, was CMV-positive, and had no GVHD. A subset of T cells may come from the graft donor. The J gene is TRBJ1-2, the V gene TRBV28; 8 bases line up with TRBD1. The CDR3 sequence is CASSPGRTGLYGYTF. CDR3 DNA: TGTGCCAGCAGTCCGGGCCGGACAGGGTTGTATGGCTACACCTTC.